This T cell receptor (beta chain) was sequenced in a study of Ad26.COV2.S vaccination and SARS-CoV-2 variants. The wider study: Intramuscularly, Ad26.COV2.S was given either once or twice, 56 days apart.

Study outcomes and limitations: Non-spike TCR breadth was similar in vaccine and placebo recipients.

With V trimmed by 0 bases and J by 5 bases, 4 bases remained unmatched. CDR1 is MNHNY and CDR2 is SVGAGI in the germline V gene (reference sequence). The length of the CDR3 is 16 residues. Profiled with immunoSEQ multiplex PCR; TCRdb holds only in-frame clones, not every one. The repertoire holds some 250,000 clones, with approximately 90% as singletons. The treatment here: over 15 received Ad26.COV2.S at low or high dose, single or two shots; about 5 received placebo; per-sample allocation not given. Specimen acquisition occurred on day 63 following the initial vaccine or placebo injection. It was an adult aged 18-55 years in Boston who was the donor. An Ad26 vector carrying the Wuhan-strain SARS-CoV-2 spike served as the vaccine. A few counts support this clone. Its antigen remains unknown.

The sequences come from peripheral blood, collected in a trial of Ad26.COV2.S vaccine versus placebo. This receptor was taken from a person between 18 and 59 years old who received the Ad26.COV2.S COVID-19 vaccine or a placebo. The chain recombines TRBV6-6 with TRBJ1-4; 9 nucleotides align to TRBD1. CDR3 sequence: CASSYSSGTGNEKLFF. Written as DNA, the CDR3 is TGTGCCAGCAGTTACTCGTCCGGGACAGGGAATGAAAAACTGTTTTTT.